These T cell receptor beta chains were read from a single sample in a study of shared clonotypes between healthy human individuals. TCRdb's table, derived via immunoSEQ multiplex PCR, lists solely in-frame clones and lacks some. The sample consists of 2 million or so clones, about 95% of them appearing once. Sequenced: naive CD8+ T cells sorted from blood. These receptors were collected from a man aged 18-30 years in good health. Each CDR3 is given with its conserved first and last residue. The order of the fields is V gene, clone size, J gene, D gene, CDR3 protein, CDR3 DNA. The D gene is left open where the match is weak. Some rows mark clone size as missing; the rest say once, few, many or name a class of expanded clone.

>TRBV25-1|.|TRBJ1-2|TRBD1
CASRTGNNGYTF
TGTGCCAGCAGGACAGGGAATAATGGCTACACCTTC
>TRBV27|few|TRBJ2-2|.
CASSSNTGELFF
TGTGCCAGCAGTTCGAACACCGGGGAGCTGTTTTTT
>TRBV4-1|.|TRBJ2-7|TRBD2
CASSQVQRDYEQYF
TGCGCCAGCAGCCAAGTCCAGCGGGACTACGAGCAGTACTTC
>TRBV28|.|TRBJ1-3|TRBD1
CASSPRTGASGNTIYF
TGTGCCAGCAGTCCCCGGACAGGGGCGTCTGGAAACACCATATATTTT
>TRBV5-4|.|TRBJ2-2|TRBD1
CASSSGTGSGELFF
TGTGCCAGCAGCTCCGGGACAGGGTCCGGGGAGCTGTTTTTT
>TRBV2|.|TRBJ2-7|TRBD2
CASSVNRSGLSYEQYF
TGTGCCAGCAGTGTCAATCGTAGCGGGCTATCCTACGAGCAGTACTTC
>TRBV7-6|.|TRBJ2-7|.
CASSLLEDEQYF
TGTGCCAGCAGCTTATTAGAAGACGAGCAGTACTTC
>TRBV4-1|.|TRBJ2-5|TRBD2
CASSIRLAGGRQETQYF
TGCGCCAGCAGCATCCGACTAGCGGGGGGGCGTCAAGAGACCCAGTACTTC
>TRBV5-4|.|TRBJ2-5|.
CASQSGETQYF
TGTGCCAGCCAGAGCGGGGAGACCCAGTACTTC
>TRBV29-1|.|TRBJ2-7|TRBD1
CSVSTGPYEQYF
TGCAGCGTGTCGACAGGGCCCTACGAGCAGTACTTC
>TRBV7-6|once|TRBJ2-1|TRBD2
CASSLDGTRTRGNEQFF
TGTGCCAGCAGCTTAGATGGGACTAGGACCAGGGGCAATGAGCAGTTCTTC
>TRBV25-1|.|TRBJ1-2|.
CASTGGNFNYGYTF
TGTGCCAGCACCGGGGGAAACTTTAACTATGGCTACACCTTC
>TRBV10-3|.|TRBJ1-2|.
CAISEGVGYGYTF
TGTGCCATCAGTGAGGGAGTTGGCTATGGCTACACCTTC
>TRBV10-3|.|TRBJ2-7|TRBD1
CAISESQTGDHYEQYF
TGTGCCATCAGTGAGTCGCAGACAGGGGACCACTACGAGCAGTACTTC
>TRBV6-1|.|TRBJ1-2|.
CAGSELDRNYGYTF
TGTGCCGGATCGGAGCTAGACAGGAACTATGGCTACACCTTC
>TRBV2|.|TRBJ1-2|.
CASSESGGAPYGYTF
TGTGCCAGCAGTGAATCGGGGGGCGCCCCCTATGGCTACACCTTC